Below, one TCR beta chain is given with its context. Trimming removed 6 bases from V and 2 bases from J; junction bases left unmatched: 4. Germline loops: CDR1 ENHRY, CDR2 SYGVKD. The length of the CDR3 is 14 residues. The sample is drawn from a study of blood T cell repertoires in COVID-19. The authors' processing: Reference gene primers were amplified, and this amplification served to estimate nucleated cell counts. TCRdb's copy holds only in-frame clones and misses some; the assay was immunoSEQ multiplex PCR. That table supplies the V and J calls and clone size; D and trimming were determined from the DNA. The table records 140,000 to 150,000 clones, 80% to 90% of them present only once.

The genes are TRBV10-3 and TRBJ1-2; 9 bases agree with TRBD1. Sequenced material: peripheral blood. The source is a woman aged 45 to 65 with acute or convalescent COVID-19. The CDR3 here is CAISETGGNYGYTF. CDR3 in DNA: TGTGCCATCAGCGAGACAGGGGGGAACTATGGCTACACCTTC.